The clone carrying this T cell receptor (beta chain) was seen a handful of times. The data stem from a study of blood T cell repertoires in COVID-19. Per the study methods: Estimates of nucleated cell counts were drawn from the amplification of reference gene primers. Clones were sequenced by immunoSEQ multiplex PCR, and TCRdb holds only the in-frame ones, with some missing. V and J calls and clone size are those listed in that table; D and trimming were worked out from the DNA. The table records about 200,000 clones, about 80% of them present only once. This CDR3 contains 14 residues. V was pared by 7 bases and J by 6 bases, with 19 bases between. The V gene's germline CDR1 is SNHLY and CDR2 FYNNEI.

The receptor comes from a woman in her thirties or forties with active or convalescent COVID-19. Sequenced material: peripheral blood. The rearrangement uses TRBV2 and TRBJ2-7, with D perhaps TRBD1 (6 bases). The DNA of the CDR3 is TGTGCCAGCACGAGGGGAACAACAGGGCGCGAGCAGTACTTC. It yields the protein CASTRGTTGREQYF.